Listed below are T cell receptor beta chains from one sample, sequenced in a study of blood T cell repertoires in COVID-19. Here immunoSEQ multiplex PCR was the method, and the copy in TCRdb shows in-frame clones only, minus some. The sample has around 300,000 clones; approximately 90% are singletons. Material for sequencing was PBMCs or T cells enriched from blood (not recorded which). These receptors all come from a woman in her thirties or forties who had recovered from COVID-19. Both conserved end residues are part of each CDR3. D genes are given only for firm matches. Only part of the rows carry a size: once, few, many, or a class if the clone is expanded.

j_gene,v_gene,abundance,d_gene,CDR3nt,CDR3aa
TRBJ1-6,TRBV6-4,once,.,TGTGCCAGCAGCGACACCACAGGTTCACCCCTCCACTTT,CASSDTTGSPLHF
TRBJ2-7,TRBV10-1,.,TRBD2,TGCGCCAGCAGACGTAGCGGGGAGAATCACGAGCAGTACTTC,CASRRSGENHEQYF
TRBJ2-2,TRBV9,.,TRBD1,TGTGCCAGCAGCGTAGGGGGACAGGGGTTCGGCGGGGAGCTGTTTTTT,CASSVGGQGFGGELFF
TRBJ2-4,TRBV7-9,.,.,TGTGCCAGCAGCTTCGGGGAGGCCAAAAACATTCAGTACTTC,CASSFGEAKNIQYF
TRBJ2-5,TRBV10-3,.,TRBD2,TGTGCCATCAGTGGAGATAGCGGGAGAGCCGAGACCCAGTACTTC,CAISGDSGRAETQYF
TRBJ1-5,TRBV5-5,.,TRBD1,TGTGCCAGCAGCGCGGGACAGGAGCCTTATCAGCCCCAGCATTTT,CASSAGQEPYQPQHF
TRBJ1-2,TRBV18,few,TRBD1,TGTGCCAGCTCATCGGGACAGGGGAACTATGGCTACACCTTC,CASSSGQGNYGYTF
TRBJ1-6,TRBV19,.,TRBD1,TGTGCCAGCTCCAACTTGGACAGGGGTTATAATTCACCCCTCCACTTT,CASSNLDRGYNSPLHF
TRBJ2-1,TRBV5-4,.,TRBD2,TGTGCCAGCAGCTTGGGGCTAGCGGGCAGTAACACCGAGCAGTTCTTC,CASSLGLAGSNTEQFF
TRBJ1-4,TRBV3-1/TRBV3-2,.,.,TGTGCCAGCAGCCTCCAGGCCTCGGGAGTAAATGAAAAACTGTTTTTT,CASSLQASGVNEKLFF
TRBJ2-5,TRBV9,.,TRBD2,TGTGCCAGCAGCCCTACTAGCGGGCTAGAGACCCAGTACTTC,CASSPTSGLETQYF
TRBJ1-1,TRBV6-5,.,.,TGTGCCAGCAGAGGACAGATTGAAGCTTTCTTT,CASRGQIEAFF
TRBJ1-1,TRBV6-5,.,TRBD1,TGTGCCAGCAGGTACCGGGACAGCCCTAACACTGAAGCTTTCTTT,CASRYRDSPNTEAFF
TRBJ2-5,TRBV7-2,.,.,TGTGCCAGCAGCTTAGATCCTACCCAAGAGACCCAGTACTTC,CASSLDPTQETQYF
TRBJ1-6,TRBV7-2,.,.,TGTGCCAGCAGCTTAGACAGAAATTCACCCCTCCACTTT,CASSLDRNSPLHF
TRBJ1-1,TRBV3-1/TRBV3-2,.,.,TGTGCCAGCAGCCAACTAGCGTCCCAGAACACTGAAGCTTTCTTT,CASSQLASQNTEAFF
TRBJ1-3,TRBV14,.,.,TGTGCCAGCAGCACAAACCGACAGTTCGGAAACACCATATATTTT,CASSTNRQFGNTIYF
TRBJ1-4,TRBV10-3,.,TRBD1,TGTGCCATCAGTGATATAATGGACAGGGAGGGTGAAAAACTGTTTTTT,CAISDIMDREGEKLFF
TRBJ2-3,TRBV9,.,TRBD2,TGTGCCAGCAGCTCCCCTAGGGGCGGGAGGGGCCTAGATACGCAGTATTTT,CASSSPRGGRGLDTQYF
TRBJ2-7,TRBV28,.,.,TGTGCCAGCAGCCCCACTAGCTCTGGCTCCTACGAGCAGTACTTC,CASSPTSSGSYEQYF
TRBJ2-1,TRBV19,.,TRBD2,TGTGCCAGTAGTATAGCGACTAGCGGATACAATGAGCAGTTCTTC,CASSIATSGYNEQFF
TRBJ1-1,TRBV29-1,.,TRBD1,TGCAGCGTGGGACAGGTCTTAAACACTGAAGCTTTCTTT,CSVGQVLNTEAFF
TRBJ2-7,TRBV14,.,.,TGTGCCAGCAGCCAAGGTCCCACCAAGGGGGCCTACGAGCAGTACTTC,CASSQGPTKGAYEQYF
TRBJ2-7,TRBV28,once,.,TGTGCCAGCAGTTTCCACAGGGAGAGGGGCTACGAGCAGTACTTC,CASSFHRERGYEQYF
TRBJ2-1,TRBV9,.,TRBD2,TGTGCCAGCAGCGTAGTGGGACTAGCGCCAACCAATGAGCAGTTCTTC,CASSVVGLAPTNEQFF
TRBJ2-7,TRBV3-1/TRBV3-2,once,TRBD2,TGTGCCAGCAGCCAAGAAGGGACTAGCGGGGGAACCTACGAGCAGTACTTC,CASSQEGTSGGTYEQYF
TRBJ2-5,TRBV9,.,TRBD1,TGTGCCAGCAGCGTACGAGGGGGCAGGGAGACCCAGTACTTC,CASSVRGGRETQYF
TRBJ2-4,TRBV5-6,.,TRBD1,TGTGCCAGCAGCCCGACAGGGAGTCCCGTCCTAGCCAAAAACATTCAGTACTTC,CASSPTGSPVLAKNIQYF
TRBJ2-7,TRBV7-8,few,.,TGTGCCAGCAGCTTAGTAGGTAGCGGTTATACCTACGAGCAGTACTTC,CASSLVGSGYTYEQYF
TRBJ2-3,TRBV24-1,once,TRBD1,TGTGCCACCAGTGTGTCCCCCGGGACAGGCACAGATACGCAGTATTTT,CATSVSPGTGTDTQYF
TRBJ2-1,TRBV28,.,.,TGTGCCAGCAGCCCCGGGGCCCTAGCGACTCTGTACAATGAGCAGTTCTTC,CASSPGALATLYNEQFF
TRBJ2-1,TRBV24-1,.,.,TGTGCCACCAGTGATCACCCTTCGACGGGATCCTACAATGAGCAGTTCTTC,CATSDHPSTGSYNEQFF
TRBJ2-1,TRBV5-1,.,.,TGCGCCAGCAGCTCGGAGCGGAGCTCCTACAATGAGCAGTTCTTC,CASSSERSSYNEQFF
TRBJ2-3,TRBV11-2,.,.,TGTGCCAGCAGCACGGGGGAAGGGAGCACAGATACGCAGTATTTT,CASSTGEGSTDTQYF
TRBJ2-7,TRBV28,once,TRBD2,TGTGCCAGCAGTCCGAGACTAGCGTCCTACGAGCAGTACTTC,CASSPRLASYEQYF
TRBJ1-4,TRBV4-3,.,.,TGCGCCAGCAGCCAAGAGCCCCGCGCTAATGAAAAACTGTTTTTT,CASSQEPRANEKLFF
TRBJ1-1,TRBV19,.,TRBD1,TGTGCCAGTAGTCCTTCGGACAGGGTAGCTTTCTTT,CASSPSDRVAFF
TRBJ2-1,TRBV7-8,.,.,TGTGCCAGCAGCTTAGTAGTGCGGCTAGCAAATGAGCAGTTCTTC,CASSLVVRLANEQFF
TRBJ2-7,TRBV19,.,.,TGTGCCAGTAGTATAGCCTGGACAAATCGGTACGAGCAGTACTTC,CASSIAWTNRYEQYF
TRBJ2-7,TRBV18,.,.,TGTGCCAGCTCACAACTTACAGCGGAGGAGCAGTACTTC,CASSQLTAEEQYF
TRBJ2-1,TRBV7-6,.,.,TGTGCCAGCAGCTCGGTTATGGGGGGATCCATCAATGAGCAGTTCTTC,CASSSVMGGSINEQFF
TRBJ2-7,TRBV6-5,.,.,TGTGCCAGCGTAGGGGCCTACCTCTCCTACGAGCAGTACTTC,CASVGAYLSYEQYF
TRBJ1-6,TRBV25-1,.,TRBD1,TGTGCCAGCAGTGAATTTCGGGTTGGCAGGGGGAATTCACCCCTCCACTTT,CASSEFRVGRGNSPLHF
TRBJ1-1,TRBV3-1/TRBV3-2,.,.,TGTGCCAGCAGCCCTGGGGGGGCCATGAACACTGAAGCTTTCTTT,CASSPGGAMNTEAFF
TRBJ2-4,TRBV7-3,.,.,TGTGCCAGCAGCTTAGGCAGCGGAAACATTCAGTACTTC,CASSLGSGNIQYF
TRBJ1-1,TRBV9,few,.,TGTGCCAGCAGCGTAGCTGGGGCGAGCACTGAAGCTTTCTTT,CASSVAGASTEAFF
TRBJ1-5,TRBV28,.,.,TGTGCCAGCAGGAGTGGGGCCTTTCGGGTAAATCAGCCCCAGCATTTT,CASRSGAFRVNQPQHF
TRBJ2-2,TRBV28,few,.,TGTGCCAGCACAGTCCTTAGCGGCACGAACACCGGGGAGCTGTTTTTT,CASTVLSGTNTGELFF
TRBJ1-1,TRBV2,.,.,TGTGCCAGCAGTCAACAGGGGAACACTGAAGCTTTCTTT,CASSQQGNTEAFF
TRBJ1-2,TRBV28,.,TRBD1,TGTGCCAGCAGTTTATTTGGGACAGGGGACGGCTACACCTTC,CASSLFGTGDGYTF